This T cell receptor beta chain comes out of a study of T-cell memory formation after mild COVID-19. TCRdb reanalysed the 5' RACE reads using MiXCR and keeps one entry per CDR3 protein. Of 540,000 or so distinct CDR3 sequences listed, roughly 22% are singletons. Losses at the gene ends were 7 bases for V and 6 bases for J; bases not matched to a gene: 25. This CDR3 is built from 20 residues. From germline, CDR1 is MNHEY and CDR2 SMNVEV (reference sequence). The sample comprised PBMCs or a T cell subset sorted from them (not recorded which). The chain combines TRBV27 with TRBJ2-1; TRBD1 aligns across 9 bases. The sequence was obtained from an adult woman who had mild COVID-19 (a few samples of this study predate the infection). Cell type and time point are not known. As DNA, the CDR3 is TGTGCCAGCACCCCTACCGCCTACGGGACAGGGTTGGCCGGCGGCAATGAGCAGTTCTTC. It codes for CASTPTAYGTGLAGGNEQFF.